A selection of T cell receptor beta chains follows, all from one sample in a study of blood T cell repertoires in COVID-19. Profiling relied on immunoSEQ multiplex PCR, and the TCRdb table lists in-frame clones only, not all of them. The sample lists some 430,000 clones; around 90% were seen once. The source material was PBMCs or T cells enriched from blood (not recorded which). The receptor source for this set is a man between 18 and 29 years old who had recovered from COVID-19. The CDR3 runs from the conserved cysteine through the conserved F or W. Each record gives: J gene, CDR3 length, D gene, V gene, clone size, CDR3 protein. D genes are given only for firm matches. Some rows mark clone size as missing; the rest say once, few, many or name a class of expanded clone.

J gene: TRBJ1-1; CDR3 length: 12; D gene: NA; V gene: TRBV3-1/TRBV3-2; clone size: NA; CDR3 protein: CASSGAGTEAFF
J gene: TRBJ2-3; CDR3 length: 14; D gene: NA; V gene: TRBV6-6; clone size: NA; CDR3 protein: CASSMWGRADTQYF
J gene: TRBJ1-2; CDR3 length: 13; D gene: NA; V gene: TRBV12-3/TRBV12-4; clone size: NA; CDR3 protein: CASSYRGAHGYTF
J gene: TRBJ1-2; CDR3 length: 15; D gene: NA; V gene: TRBV5-6; clone size: NA; CDR3 protein: CASSIGLIANYGYTF
J gene: TRBJ1-4; CDR3 length: 13; D gene: NA; V gene: TRBV29-1; clone size: once; CDR3 protein: CSARQPHNEKLFF
J gene: TRBJ1-2; CDR3 length: 11; D gene: NA; V gene: TRBV6-1; clone size: NA; CDR3 protein: CASSDVYGYTF
J gene: TRBJ2-2; CDR3 length: 16; D gene: TRBD1; V gene: TRBV9; clone size: NA; CDR3 protein: CASSILTGDHGGELFF
J gene: TRBJ2-2; CDR3 length: 16; D gene: TRBD1; V gene: TRBV24-1; clone size: NA; CDR3 protein: CATSDAKQGVAGELFF
J gene: TRBJ1-5; CDR3 length: 18; D gene: TRBD1; V gene: TRBV2; clone size: NA; CDR3 protein: CASSDPRTGDEGNQPQHF
J gene: TRBJ2-3; CDR3 length: 18; D gene: TRBD2; V gene: TRBV11-2; clone size: once; CDR3 protein: CASSLGGLAGGPGDTQYF
J gene: TRBJ1-4; CDR3 length: 13; D gene: NA; V gene: TRBV27; clone size: NA; CDR3 protein: CASRFGGSEKLFF
J gene: TRBJ1-5; CDR3 length: 15; D gene: NA; V gene: TRBV2; clone size: NA; CDR3 protein: CASSLQTGPNQPQHF
J gene: TRBJ2-5; CDR3 length: 16; D gene: TRBD1; V gene: TRBV11-2; clone size: NA; CDR3 protein: CASSLDSGQAQETQYF
J gene: TRBJ1-2; CDR3 length: 15; D gene: TRBD1; V gene: TRBV5-8; clone size: NA; CDR3 protein: CASSLAMGQGSGYTF
J gene: TRBJ2-1; CDR3 length: 13; D gene: NA; V gene: TRBV12-3/TRBV12-4; clone size: NA; CDR3 protein: CASSFLVENEQFF
J gene: TRBJ1-2; CDR3 length: 15; D gene: NA; V gene: TRBV23-1; clone size: few; CDR3 protein: CASIPGFARDYGYTF
J gene: TRBJ2-7; CDR3 length: 14; D gene: NA; V gene: TRBV5-1; clone size: NA; CDR3 protein: CASSTGTDRYEQYF
J gene: TRBJ1-1; CDR3 length: 14; D gene: NA; V gene: TRBV11-3; clone size: NA; CDR3 protein: CASSFSHMNTEAFF
J gene: TRBJ2-7; CDR3 length: 14; D gene: TRBD1; V gene: TRBV7-9; clone size: NA; CDR3 protein: CASSLRDRGSEQYF
J gene: TRBJ2-1; CDR3 length: 17; D gene: NA; V gene: TRBV11-2; clone size: NA; CDR3 protein: CASSLTSVLFRYNEQFF
J gene: TRBJ2-7; CDR3 length: 13; D gene: NA; V gene: TRBV27; clone size: NA; CDR3 protein: CASGLKGAYEQYF
J gene: TRBJ2-7; CDR3 length: 12; D gene: NA; V gene: TRBV29-1; clone size: NA; CDR3 protein: CSVEAGSYEQYF
J gene: TRBJ1-6; CDR3 length: 17; D gene: TRBD1; V gene: TRBV27; clone size: NA; CDR3 protein: CASSLWAGGTYNSPLHF
J gene: TRBJ2-6; CDR3 length: 15; D gene: NA; V gene: TRBV6-1; clone size: NA; CDR3 protein: CASSDRGSGANVLTF
J gene: TRBJ1-1; CDR3 length: 14; D gene: NA; V gene: TRBV29-1; clone size: once; CDR3 protein: CSVWPGTVNTEAFF
J gene: TRBJ2-1; CDR3 length: 14; D gene: TRBD2; V gene: TRBV6-1; clone size: NA; CDR3 protein: CASSEGLGRNEQFF
J gene: TRBJ2-3; CDR3 length: 16; D gene: TRBD2; V gene: TRBV11-2; clone size: once; CDR3 protein: CASSTRLAGSTDTQYF
J gene: TRBJ1-2; CDR3 length: 12; D gene: NA; V gene: TRBV18; clone size: NA; CDR3 protein: CASSSSAVGYTF
J gene: TRBJ1-2; CDR3 length: 13; D gene: NA; V gene: TRBV19; clone size: NA; CDR3 protein: CASSAGEASGYTF
J gene: TRBJ1-1; CDR3 length: 13; D gene: TRBD1; V gene: TRBV7-9; clone size: few; CDR3 protein: CASSLNRDREAFF
J gene: TRBJ2-3; CDR3 length: 15; D gene: TRBD2; V gene: TRBV7-3; clone size: NA; CDR3 protein: CASSRSGRGTDTQYF
J gene: TRBJ1-3; CDR3 length: 13; D gene: NA; V gene: TRBV6-6; clone size: NA; CDR3 protein: CATTRTPGNTIYF
J gene: TRBJ1-1; CDR3 length: 14; D gene: TRBD1; V gene: TRBV10-3; clone size: NA; CDR3 protein: CATIGTVRNTEAFF
J gene: TRBJ2-2; CDR3 length: 13; D gene: NA; V gene: TRBV28; clone size: NA; CDR3 protein: CASTSIGGGELFF
J gene: TRBJ2-3; CDR3 length: 14; D gene: NA; V gene: TRBV27; clone size: NA; CDR3 protein: CASSPWASTDTQYF
J gene: TRBJ2-5; CDR3 length: 15; D gene: TRBD1; V gene: TRBV2; clone size: NA; CDR3 protein: CASSPTGTYQETQYF
J gene: TRBJ2-1; CDR3 length: 16; D gene: NA; V gene: TRBV15; clone size: NA; CDR3 protein: CATSRDPWTVNNEQFF
J gene: TRBJ1-5; CDR3 length: 12; D gene: NA; V gene: TRBV9; clone size: few; CDR3 protein: CASCTDNQPQHF
J gene: TRBJ1-5; CDR3 length: 14; D gene: TRBD1; V gene: TRBV2; clone size: NA; CDR3 protein: CASTKQGGNQPQHF
J gene: TRBJ1-4; CDR3 length: 14; D gene: TRBD1; V gene: TRBV11-2; clone size: NA; CDR3 protein: CASSQGQGVGKLFF
J gene: TRBJ1-1; CDR3 length: 15; D gene: NA; V gene: TRBV10-3; clone size: NA; CDR3 protein: CAISDSRGLGTEAFF
J gene: TRBJ1-5; CDR3 length: 13; D gene: NA; V gene: TRBV28; clone size: NA; CDR3 protein: CASQLELNQPQHF
J gene: TRBJ1-5; CDR3 length: 15; D gene: TRBD1; V gene: TRBV11-2; clone size: NA; CDR3 protein: CASSLDAGTAQPQHF
J gene: TRBJ1-5; CDR3 length: 16; D gene: TRBD1; V gene: TRBV4-1; clone size: NA; CDR3 protein: CASSQQITGGSQPQHF
J gene: TRBJ2-1; CDR3 length: 13; D gene: NA; V gene: TRBV24-1; clone size: NA; CDR3 protein: CATSRGVINEQFF
J gene: TRBJ1-4; CDR3 length: 15; D gene: NA; V gene: TRBV3-1/TRBV3-2; clone size: NA; CDR3 protein: CASSAWPSTNEKLFF
J gene: TRBJ2-1; CDR3 length: 17; D gene: TRBD2; V gene: TRBV4-1; clone size: NA; CDR3 protein: CASSPSFGTTSYNEQFF
J gene: TRBJ1-2; CDR3 length: 15; D gene: NA; V gene: TRBV27; clone size: NA; CDR3 protein: CASSERGGTSYGYTF
J gene: TRBJ1-2; CDR3 length: 16; D gene: TRBD1; V gene: TRBV10-3; clone size: few; CDR3 protein: CAISDKVRGRDYGYTF
J gene: TRBJ1-5; CDR3 length: 14; D gene: TRBD1; V gene: TRBV19; clone size: NA; CDR3 protein: CASSPTGGHQPQHF